Reported below is one T cell receptor beta chain. Some clones are missing from TCRdb's copy, which holds only in-frame ones; the method was immunoSEQ multiplex PCR. Among around 8,000 clones, around 60% were seen once, and the ten largest hold around 13%. The CDR3 spans 14 residues. Germline V CDR1 and CDR2: SNHLY, FYNNEI. Deletions cut 4 bases from V and 0 bases from J, with 6 bases between. These data belong to a study of tumor-infiltrating lymphocytes in localized non-small cell lung cancer. Sequencing was done on a sample of uninvolved lung tissue not adjacent to the tumor. The TCR was taken from a human donor with non-small cell lung cancer. The chain couples TRBV2 to TRBJ2-2; D remains unclear. DNA for the CDR3: TGTGCCAGCAGTGTGAAGCCGAACACCGGGGAGCTGTTTTTT. Residues: CASSVKPNTGELFF.